These 27 T cell receptor beta chains originate from one sample sequenced in a study of human T cells and chemical hapten exposure. From the RACE reads, TCRdb called clonotypes with MiXCR, one entry per CDR3 protein. The repertoire holds 60,000 to 65,000 distinct CDR3 sequences, with around 10% as singletons. Documented time point: patch test 3, about 24 weeks after DPC sensitization. Treatment meaning: therapeutic diphenylcyclopropenone sensitization with weekly scalp DPC. Source: whole blood, taken in connection with sensitization to the hapten diphenylcyclopropenone (DPC). These receptors were taken from a woman in her twenties or thirties with alopecia areata. Some clones in this sample may be carry-over from other donors' samples.

This clonotype was counted at least ten times. The chain links TRBV4-3 to TRBJ2-3; tentative D call: TRBD1 (5 bases). V was pared by 0 bases and J by 8 bases, with 15 bases between. Germline V gives CDR1 LGHNA, CDR2 YSLEER. The CDR3 runs to 15 residues. CDR3 amino acids: CASSQDRQLLGTQYF. CDR3 DNA sequence: TGCGCCAGCAGCCAAGATCGACAGCTGCTGGGTACGCAGTATTTT.

This clonotype has only a few counts. The chain uses TRBV29-1 and TRBJ2-2, with unresolved D. This CDR3 region has 10 residues. Germline V lookup: CDR1 SQVTM, CDR2 ANQGSEA. Trimming stripped 3 bases from V and 4 bases from J, with 0 bases between. Here the CDR3 reads CSVDTGELFF. The CDR3 nucleotides read TGCAGCGTTGACACCGGGGAGCTGTTTTTT.

The chain employs TRBV20-1 and TRBJ2-2; D gene uncertain. Trimming cost V 3 bases and J 6 bases, with 11 bases left between them. CDR1 and CDR2 from the germline V gene are DFQATT and SNEGSKA (reference sequence). There are 13 residues in the CDR3. CDR3 protein: CSASVLSAGELFF. The CDR3 nucleotides are TGCAGTGCTAGTGTACTTTCCGCCGGGGAGCTGTTTTTT.

This chain connects TRBV20-1 to TRBJ1-1; a possible D gene is TRBD1 (6 bases). Germline CDR1 is DFQATT and CDR2 is SNEGSKA (reference sequence). The CDR3 length is 12 residues. V dropped 0 bases and J dropped 8 bases, with 10 bases sitting between them. CDR3 in amino acids: CSARDRTVEAFF. The CDR3 DNA follows: TGCAGTGCTAGAGATCGGACAGTCGAAGCTTTCTTT.

This clonotype was seen repeatedly, ten times or more. V gene TRBV7-2 combines with J gene TRBJ1-4; TRBD1 agrees at 9 bases. This CDR3 has 14 amino acids. The germline V gene has CDR1 SGHTA and CDR2 FQGNSA. V shed 3 bases, J shed 7 bases, and the junction held 3 bases outside the gene matches. The CDR3 protein is CASSFGQGSEKLFF. Written as DNA, the CDR3 is TGTGCCAGCAGCTTCGGACAGGGGTCTGAAAAACTGTTTTTT. Variable domain in full (rest from reference TRBV7-2 and TRBJ1-4): GAGVSQSPSNKVTEKGKDVELRCDPISGHTALYWYRQSLGQGLEFLIYFQGNSAPDKSGLPSDRFSAERTGGSVSTLTIQRTQQEDSAVYLCASSFGQGSEKLFFGSGTQLSVL.

The chain combines TRBV6-1 with TRBJ2-6; D is perhaps TRBD1 (6 bases). Trimming removed 2 bases from V and 0 bases from J, with 14 bases in between. The CDR3 is 18 amino acids. Germline loops: CDR1 MNHNS, CDR2 SASEGT. In DNA, the CDR3 is TGTGCCAGCAGTGAAACCAGGACAGTAAGCTCTGGGGCCAACGTCCTGACTTTC. Translating gives CASSETRTVSSGANVLTF.

This clonotype was detected only a few times. V gene TRBV14 combines with J gene TRBJ2-2; a weak D match, TRBD2 (6 bases). The V gene's germline CDR1 is SGHDN and CDR2 FVKESK. This CDR3 is 14 amino acids long. The V end lost 4 bases, the J end lost 6 bases, and 12 bases lay between the germline ends. For the CDR3, the DNA is TGTGCCAGCAGCCTTCTGCGCGGGGCCGGGGAGCTGTTTTTT. Protein: CASSLLRGAGELFF.

This clonotype was counted a few times. The chain links TRBV12-3 or TRBV12-4 to TRBJ2-2; the D is unclear. The CDR3 contains 12 residues. V lost 4 bases and J 4 bases, leaving 4 bases between the germline ends. CDR3 coding DNA: TGTGCCAGCAGTTACAGCACCGGGGAGCTGTTTTTT. This gives the protein CASSYSTGELFF.

This clonotype was observed at least ten times. This chain uses TRBV12-3 or TRBV12-4 with TRBJ2-5; TRBD2 matches 9 bases. The CDR3 has 13 amino acids. The trim removed 6 bases at V and 8 bases at J, leaving 7 bases unmatched. CDR3 bases: TGTGCCAGCAGCCTAGCGGGGCCAGATACCCAGTACTTC. This codes for CASSLAGPDTQYF.

This clonotype was counted at least ten times. The rearrangement uses TRBV20-1 and TRBJ1-1; weak D call: TRBD1 (5 bases). Looked up from germline, CDR1 is DFQATT and CDR2 is SNEGSKA (reference sequence). V was trimmed by 2 bases and J by 5 bases, leaving 18 bases between them. The CDR3 totals 15 residues. CDR3 in amino acids: CSARSGGAGWTEAFF. In DNA, the CDR3 is TGCAGTGCTAGAAGTGGAGGGGCCGGCTGGACTGAAGCTTTCTTT.

This clonotype has just a few counts. The rearrangement joins TRBV18 to TRBJ1-2, with D uncertain. This CDR3 has 13 amino acids. V lost 2 bases to trimming and J lost 3 bases, with 7 bases between them. Germline CDR1 reads KGHSH; CDR2 reads LQKENI. This CDR3 reads CASSPDGDYGYTF. In DNA form, the CDR3 reads TGTGCCAGCTCACCAGACGGAGACTATGGCTACACCTTC. The full variable domain, completed using reference TRBV18 and TRBJ1-2, is NAGVMQNPRHLVRRRGQEARLRCSPMKGHSHVYWYRQLPEEGLKFMVYLQKENIIDESGMPKERFSAEFPKEGPSILRIQQVVRGDSAAYFCASSPDGDYGYTFGSGTRLTVV.

This clonotype was counted many times. The chain employs TRBV5-6 and TRBJ2-1; the D is unclear. The CDR3 sequence is 17 residues long. The V gene's germline CDR1 is SGHDT and CDR2 YYEEEE. Trimming shortened V by 1 base and J by 7 bases, and 21 bases separated the two germline ends. This CDR3 is CASSLRFRARSLNEQFF. The CDR3 bases are TGTGCCAGCAGCTTGCGTTTTAGGGCTAGGTCTTTGAATGAGCAGTTCTTC.

The chain has TRBV20-1 and TRBJ2-1; D is possibly TRBD1 (6 bases). Trimming cost V 5 bases and J 9 bases, with 11 bases left between them. Per germline, CDR1 DFQATT and CDR2 SNEGSKA (reference sequence). The CDR3 has 11 amino acids. The CDR3 loop is CSAARGTEQFF. In nucleotides, the CDR3 is TGCAGTGCTGCCAGGGGAACTGAGCAGTTCTTC.

This chain uses TRBV7-9 with TRBJ2-5; D gene unclear. The CDR3 sequence is 15 residues long. Germline CDR1 and CDR2: SEHNR and FQNEAQ (reference sequence). V was clipped by 2 bases and J by 3 bases, with 13 bases between them. CDR3 loop: CASSLWAELKETQYF. For the CDR3, the DNA is TGTGCCAGCAGCTTATGGGCAGAATTAAAAGAGACCCAGTACTTC.

There are many counts of this clonotype. The chain recombines TRBV6-1 with TRBJ1-2; D ambiguous. Germline assignment: CDR1 MNHNS and CDR2 SASEGT. The CDR3 runs to 17 residues. V shed 1 base and J shed 2 bases, with 17 bases lying between them. CDR3 protein: CASSEGQGKLRNYGYTF. The CDR3 DNA is TGTGCCAGCAGTGAAGGTCAAGGGAAACTGAGGAACTATGGCTACACCTTC.

The chain combines TRBV5-4 with TRBJ2-7; no reliable D call. The CDR3 runs to 14 residues. The V gene's germline CDR1 is SGHNT and CDR2 YYREEE (reference sequence). Trimming took 0 bases from V and 0 from J, leaving 7 bases between them. The CDR3 is CASSLDISSYEQYF. CDR3 sequence (DNA): TGTGCCAGCAGCTTGGACATCAGCTCCTACGAGCAGTACTTC.

In this sample, this clonotype turned up a few times. The chain combines TRBV29-1 with TRBJ1-1, with a possible D match to TRBD1 (5 bases). CDR1 is SQVTM and CDR2 is ANQGSEA in the germline V gene. Trimming took off 7 bases at V and 6 bases at J, with 15 bases between the two ends. The CDR3 loop spans 12 amino acids. CDR3 amino acids: CSANLRGAEAFF. The DNA of the CDR3 is TGCAGCGCCAACCTCCGGGGGGCTGAAGCTTTCTTT.

This clonotype appeared a few times. The chain employs TRBV6-5 and TRBJ2-7; TRBD1 agrees at 8 bases. Trimming cost V 2 bases and J 5 bases; bases outside gene matches: 8. CDR3 size: 15 residues. CDR1 and CDR2 (germline): MNHEY, SVGAGI. CDR3 DNA: TGTGCCAGCAGTTACGGGTCAGGGGGCTTCGACGAGCAGTACTTC. As protein: CASSYGSGGFDEQYF.

This clonotype was seen at least ten times. The V gene is TRBV7-2, the J gene TRBJ1-5, with TRBD1 matching over 8 bases. The CDR3 length is 15 residues. Losses at the gene ends were 1 base for V and 6 bases for J; bases not matched to a gene: 5. Germline values: CDR1 SGHTA, CDR2 FQGNSA. DNA for the CDR3: TGTGCCAGCAGCTTAGATCCAGGGGGCTTTCAGCCCCAGCATTTT. Protein sequence: CASSLDPGGFQPQHF.

CDR3 DNA sequence: TGTGCCAGCAGTCTGTATCGGGGGAGCTCCTACGAGCAGTACTTC. Translation: CASSLYRGSSYEQYF. The rearrangement joins TRBV27 to TRBJ2-7; tentative D call: TRBD2 (6 bases). Trimming removed 5 bases at V and 0 bases at J, with 14 bases between. This CDR3 region has 15 residues. Looked up from germline, CDR1 is MNHEY and CDR2 is SMNVEV (reference sequence).

The V and J genes are TRBV5-6 and TRBJ2-5; D remains unclear. CDR3 size: 14 residues. Trimming cost V 4 bases and J 4 bases, with 14 bases left between them. Germline-derived CDR1 and CDR2 are SGHDT and YYEEEE. This CDR3 reads CASSVGFLGETQYF. CDR3 bases: TGTGCCAGCAGCGTAGGGTTTTTGGGAGAGACCCAGTACTTC.

This clonotype occurred a few times. The junction differs from germline at one of its ends, possibly a read error. The CDR3 sequence is CASSLRVRETQYF. The CDR3 nucleotides are TGTGCCAGCTCGCTGAGGGTCAGAGAGACCCAATACTTC. V usage is TRBV18 and J usage is TRBJ2-5, with D possibly being TRBD2 (5 bases). Germline V gives CDR1 KGHSH, CDR2 LQKENI. This CDR3 is built from 13 residues.

This clonotype was counted between two and nine times. This CDR3 reads CASSRASGGGPDTQYF. For the CDR3, the DNA is TGTGCCAGCAGTCGCGCTAGCGGGGGGGGCCCAGATACGCAGTATTTT. The V call is TRBV6-1, the J call TRBJ2-3; 12 nucleotides line up with TRBD2. The CDR3 spans 16 residues. Germline assignment: CDR1 MNHNS and CDR2 SASEGT. With 5 bases clipped from V and 4 bases from J, the junction kept 7 bases outside the gene matches.

The V and J genes are TRBV5-4 and TRBJ2-3; 13 nucleotides match TRBD2. Germline lookup yields CDR1 SGHNT and CDR2 YYREEE (reference sequence). This CDR3 is 16 amino acids long. The J segment lost 2 bases and the V segment lost 4 bases, leaving 4 bases of the junction unmatched. DNA of the CDR3: TGTGCCAGCAGCCGAGGGACTAGCGGGGTCACAGATACGCAGTATTTT. This sequence encodes CASSRGTSGVTDTQYF.

The V and J genes are TRBV18 and TRBJ1-5; D is undetermined. V lost 2 bases and J 5 bases, leaving 16 bases between the germline ends. This CDR3 has 16 amino acids. Germline CDR1 reads KGHSH; CDR2 reads LQKENI. In DNA, the CDR3 is TGTGCCAGCTCACCATTTATCCTGGGAAACGATCAGCCCCAGCATTTT. This codes for CASSPFILGNDQPQHF.

In nucleotides, the CDR3 is TGTGCCAGCAAAGGGAATACGCAGTATTTT. This codes for CASKGNTQYF. This rearrangement joins TRBV28 to TRBJ2-3; no clear D. Trimming removed 7 bases from V and 7 bases from J, with 6 bases in between. The CDR3 length is 10 residues. From germline, CDR1 is MDHEN and CDR2 SYDVKM.

The chain couples TRBV7-6 to TRBJ2-2, with 8 positions matching TRBD1. Trimming cost V 5 bases and J 5 bases; bases outside gene matches: 7. Germline lookup yields CDR1 SGHVS and CDR2 FNYEAQ. The CDR3 has 15 amino acids. The CDR3 bases are TGTGCCAGCAGCCGTCAGGGGGCTGAAACCGGGGAGCTGTTTTTT. Translating gives CASSRQGAETGELFF.